This entry concerns a single T cell receptor (beta chain). Antigen unknown. Only in-frame clones appear in the TCRdb table, and some are missing; sequencing was by immunoSEQ multiplex PCR. The sample has tens of thousands of clones, roughly 90% seen once; the top ten hold around 0.53%. These data originate in a study of graft-versus-host responses after intestinal transplantation. Study overall: Transplants were multivisceral, liver-intestinal, or isolated intestinal.

Study findings and constraints: After transplant, early declines in HvG clones were associated with peak levels of circulating GvH clones. Present in recipient marrow, GvH clones included some that appeared first in ileum or blood.

This CDR3 has 15 residues. V gave up 6 bases and J gave up 0 bases; unmatched junction bases: 4. Germline V gives CDR1 MDHEN, CDR2 SYDVKM. Sequences were derived from unstimulated CD8+ T cells sorted from spleen or lymph node cells, sampled before intestinal transplant. This TCR was recovered from a human donor who received an intestinal transplant. This chain connects TRBV28 to TRBJ2-7, with 11 bases aligning to TRBD2. CDR3 bases: TGTGCCAGCAGCCCGACTAGCGGGAACTCCTACGAGCAGTACTTC. This translates into CASSPTSGNSYEQYF.